Below, 6 T cell receptor beta chains from the same sample are listed, as sequenced in a study of shared clonotypes between healthy human individuals. TCRdb keeps only in-frame clones here, not all; method: immunoSEQ multiplex PCR. The data hold roughly 1,500,000 clones, with approximately 98.5% observed a single time. Material: naive CD4+ T cells sorted from blood. Regarding subset: CD45RA+ positively selected. Receptors originate from a man aged 30 to 45 in good health.

The chain uses TRBV18 and TRBJ2-4; TRBD1 agrees at 7 bases. Germline V gives CDR1 KGHSH, CDR2 LQKENI. Trimming took 6 bases from V and 7 from J; bases not matched to a gene: 6. The CDR3 covers 13 residues. For the CDR3, the DNA is TGTGCCAGCTCCCCCACAGGGGCGAACATTCAGTACTTC. Amino acids: CASSPTGANIQYF.

The rearrangement joins TRBV28 to TRBJ1-5; D is perhaps TRBD1 (6 bases). Germline CDR1 is MDHEN and CDR2 is SYDVKM. This CDR3 has 12 amino acids. V lost 5 bases to trimming and J lost 12 bases, with 14 bases between them. CDR3 sequence: CASSVLRGSQHF. The CDR3 coding sequence is TGTGCCAGCAGTGTCCTCAGGGGCAGCCAGCATTTT.

CDR3 coding DNA: TGTGCCAGCGGCCGCAGTCCCGGAAACACCATATATTTT. The encoded protein is CASGRSPGNTIYF. The chain couples TRBV28 to TRBJ1-3; the D is unclear. V was pared by 8 bases and J by 4 bases, with 12 bases between. This CDR3 is 13 amino acids long. CDR1 is MDHEN and CDR2 is SYDVKM in the germline V gene.

The V and J genes are TRBV6-5 and TRBJ2-7; 7 nucleotides match TRBD1. Germline values: CDR1 MNHEY, CDR2 SVGAGI. J lost 3 bases, V lost 0 bases, and 8 bases had no gene match. CDR3 length: 16 residues. Here the CDR3 reads CASSYSSSRGYYEQYF. DNA for the CDR3: TGTGCCAGCAGTTACTCGAGTAGCAGGGGGTACTACGAGCAGTACTTC.

The CDR3 loop is CASSPRSLRNTEAFF. The CDR3 bases are TGTGCCAGCTCACCACGGTCTTTGAGAAACACTGAAGCTTTCTTT. The chain is built from TRBV18 and TRBJ1-1; no clear D. Trimming took 1 base from V and 2 from J, leaving 11 bases between them. The CDR3 spans 15 residues. Germline V gene data show CDR1 as KGHSH and CDR2 as LQKENI.

This clone appeared once. J is TRBJ2-5 and V is TRBV27; 12 bases match TRBD1. The CDR3 runs 16 residues. V shed 5 bases, J shed 2 bases, and the junction held 6 bases outside the gene matches. In germline, CDR1 is MNHEY, CDR2 SMNVEV (reference sequence). The CDR3 is CASSQPGQGAQETQYF. DNA for the CDR3: TGTGCCAGCAGTCAACCGGGACAGGGGGCTCAAGAGACCCAGTACTTC.